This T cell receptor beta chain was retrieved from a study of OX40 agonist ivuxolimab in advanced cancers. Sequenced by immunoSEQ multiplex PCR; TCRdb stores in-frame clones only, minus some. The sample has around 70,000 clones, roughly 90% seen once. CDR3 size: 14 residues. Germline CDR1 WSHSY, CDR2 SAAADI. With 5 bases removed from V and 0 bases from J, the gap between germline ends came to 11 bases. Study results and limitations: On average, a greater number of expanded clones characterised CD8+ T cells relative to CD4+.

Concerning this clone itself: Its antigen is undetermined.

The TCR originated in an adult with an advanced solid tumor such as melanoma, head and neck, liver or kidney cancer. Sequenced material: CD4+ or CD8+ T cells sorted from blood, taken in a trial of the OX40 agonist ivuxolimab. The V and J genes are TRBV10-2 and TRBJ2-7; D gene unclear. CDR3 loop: CASSPDRRSYEQYF. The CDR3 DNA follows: TGCGCCAGCAGTCCTGACCGCCGCTCCTACGAGCAGTACTTC.